The TCR beta chain described here comes from a study of sequential checkpoint blockade in melanoma. Study details: Arm A got nivolumab then ipilimumab; arm B the reverse, 1:1.

The treatment here: randomized to nivolumab then ipilimumab (arm A) or the reverse (arm B). Live CD3+CD8+ CD19− CD56− cells were sorted from PBMCs. Per the germline V gene, CDR1 is PRHDT and CDR2 is FYEKMQ (reference sequence). V lost 6 bases to trimming and J lost 4 bases; unmatched junction nucleotides: 12. The CDR3 loop spans 16 amino acids. The repertoire was sequenced with immunoSEQ multiplex PCR; TCRdb's copy has only in-frame clones and lacks some. The data show over 20,000 clones, with roughly 80% seen just once and roughly 30% held by the top ten. This receptor was obtained from a human donor with melanoma. The chain couples TRBV13 to TRBJ1-2; TRBD1 agrees at 9 bases. The specimen comprised CD8+ T cells sorted from blood (inferred from file names), sampled from a patient given nivolumab and ipilimumab in sequence. CDR3 loop: CASRPGTGTLGYGYTF. CDR3 sequence (DNA): TGTGCCAGCAGACCCGGGACAGGGACTCTAGGCTATGGCTACACCTTC.